This T cell receptor (beta chain) was sequenced during a study of cytomegalovirus exposure and HLA in healthy donors. Per germline, CDR1 MGHRA and CDR2 YSYEKL. Unmatched junction bases numbered 5, after V lost 2 bases and J lost 6 bases. The CDR3 loop spans 16 amino acids. Primers for the PCR totalled 60 Vbeta and 13 Jbeta. The protocol was immunoSEQ multiplex PCR, while the TCRdb copy is restricted to in-frame clones and leaves out a portion. The sample has about 180,000 clones, approximately 72% seen once. This clone has only one observation. The receptor was derived from a human donor in good health. Sequenced input: PBMCs. The rearrangement joins TRBV4-1 to TRBJ2-1, with TRBD1 matching 12 bases. The CDR3 is CASSQMGQGARNEQFF. CDR3 in DNA: TGCGCCAGCAGCCAAATGGGACAGGGGGCGCGCAATGAGCAGTTCTTC.